These 17 T cell receptor beta chains share one sample of origin, sequenced in a study of immune evolution from preneoplasia to lung adenocarcinoma. Measured with immunoSEQ multiplex PCR; TCRdb has only the in-frame clones, and not every one. The sample comprises under 11,000 clones, around 76% of which are singletons, and around 4.2% rests with the top ten. Input material: FFPE minimally invasive lung adenocarcinoma tissue. The receptor set was obtained from a person aged 55-85 years with lung adenocarcinoma.

This clone was seen more than once but under ten times. The CDR3: CATSTTRKSPQHF. CDR3 bases: TGTGCCACCAGCACGACACGTAAATCCCCCCAGCATTTT. This chain joins TRBV15 and TRBJ1-5, with no clear D. With 4 bases removed from V and 10 bases from J, the gap between germline ends came to 14 bases. The CDR3 totals 13 residues. CDR1 and CDR2 from the germline V gene are LNHNV and YYDKDF (reference sequence).

This chain connects TRBV29-1 to TRBJ2-1; TRBD2 agrees at 7 bases. The CDR3 runs to 14 residues. Trimming cost V 5 bases and J 3 bases; bases outside gene matches: 7. The germline CDR1 and CDR2 sequences are SQVTM and ANQGSEA. CDR3 DNA: TGCAGCGTTAATCTAGCGGCATTCTACAATGAGCAGTTCTTC. Translating gives CSVNLAAFYNEQFF.

Only one count was recorded for this clone. This chain uses TRBV5-1 with TRBJ2-1, with 9 bases fitting TRBD2. The V and J ends lost 0 bases and 7 bases, in that order; junction bases with no gene match: 2. There are 14 residues in the CDR3. Germline loops: CDR1 SGHRS, CDR2 YFSETQ. The CDR3 loop is CASSLDLAGNEQFF. CDR3 DNA: TGCGCCAGCAGCTTGGATCTAGCGGGGAATGAGCAGTTCTTC.

J is TRBJ1-5 and V is TRBV28; 10 nucleotides line up with TRBD1. The CDR3 loop spans 17 amino acids. Germline V gene lookup returns CDR1 MDHEN and CDR2 SYDVKM. V trimming: 4 bases; J trimming: 2 bases; junction bases outside the gene matches: 8. CDR3 DNA: TGTGCCAGCAGTTCCGACAGGGGGCGAAGGGGCAATCAGCCCCAGCATTTT. It is translated as CASSSDRGRRGNQPQHF.

The chain links TRBV6-5 to TRBJ2-5; 7 nucleotides align to TRBD2. The CDR3 consists of 15 residues. The V segment lost 7 bases and the J segment 9 bases; nucleotides outside the gene matches: 17. Per the germline V gene, CDR1 is MNHEY and CDR2 is SVGAGI. Written as DNA, the CDR3 is TGTGCCAGCACCCCGGGGGGACGGCCGGGGAAGGCCCAGTACTTC. Translation: CASTPGGRPGKAQYF.

The V call is TRBV7-9, the J call TRBJ2-7, with 11 positions matching TRBD1. The junction had 8 bases not matched to a gene; V was cut back by 5 bases and J by 5 bases. This CDR3 is built from 15 residues. The V gene's germline CDR1 is SEHNR and CDR2 FQNEAQ (reference sequence). CDR3 DNA: TGTGCCAGCAGCGGGTGGGACAGGGGGGGCGACGAGCAGTACTTC. It translates to CASSGWDRGGDEQYF.

This chain links TRBV5-4 with TRBJ1-2; D might be TRBD1 (6 bases). CDR3 size: 15 residues. V was pared by 0 bases and J by 4 bases, with 13 bases between. Germline V gene sequence: CDR1 SGHNT, CDR2 YYREEE (reference sequence). The CDR3 coding sequence is TGTGCCAGCAGCTTGGTCCGGACAGCAGTCTATGGCTACACCTTC. Translated: CASSLVRTAVYGYTF.

With regard to this clone: Other DNA sequences in the sample encode the same CDR3. The chain has TRBV28 and TRBJ2-7; D call uncertain. Germline V gene lookup returns CDR1 MDHEN and CDR2 SYDVKM. Trimming cost V 2 bases and J 3 bases, with 14 bases left between them. CDR3 length: 15 residues. The CDR3 nucleotides are TGTGCCAGCAGTTTAAACCCCGGACGGTACTACGAGCAGTACTTC. Protein product: CASSLNPGRYYEQYF.

V is TRBV6-1 and J is TRBJ2-7; D may match TRBD1 or TRBD2 (6 bases each). Germline V gene data show CDR1 as MNHNS and CDR2 as SASEGT. V dropped 6 bases and J dropped 5 bases, with 14 bases sitting between them. The CDR3 runs 13 residues. The CDR3 sequence: CASRQRGQHEQYF. The DNA for the CDR3 is TGTGCCAGCAGGCAACGGGGGCAACACGAGCAGTACTTC.

This sequence joins TRBV2 and TRBJ1-2; D gene ambiguous. The germline V and J ends were trimmed by 2 bases and 4 bases, with 14 bases remaining between them. This CDR3 contains 15 residues. In germline, CDR1 is SNHLY, CDR2 FYNNEI. CDR3 sequence reads: CASSEQFGVTYGYTF. In nucleotides, the CDR3 is TGTGCCAGCAGTGAACAGTTCGGGGTTACCTATGGCTACACCTTC. The full variable domain, in which reference TRBV2 and TRBJ1-2 provide the parts outside the CDR3, is EPEVTQTPSHQVTQMGQEVILRCVPISNHLYFYWYRQILGQKVEFLVSFYNNEISEKSEIFDDQFSVERPDGSNFTLKIRSTKLEDSAMYFCASSEQFGVTYGYTFGSGTRLTVV.

The gene calls are TRBV7-6 and TRBJ1-5, with D unresolved. The CDR3 runs to 15 residues. Germline V gene lookup returns CDR1 SGHVS and CDR2 FNYEAQ. Trimming stripped 3 bases from V and 0 bases from J, with 9 bases between. The CDR3: CASSFQAYSNQPQHF. In DNA form, the CDR3 reads TGTGCCAGCAGCTTCCAAGCCTATAGCAATCAGCCCCAGCATTTT.

The chain employs TRBV5-4 and TRBJ2-7, with D perhaps matching TRBD1 (6 bases). The germline V gene encodes CDR1 SGHNT and CDR2 YYREEE (reference sequence). V lost 0 bases and J lost 1, with 14 bases in between. This CDR3 comprises 16 residues. Here the CDR3 DNA reads TGTGCCAGCAGCTTGGTTCCCGGGACACCTTCCTACGAGCAGTACTTC. It specifies CASSLVPGTPSYEQYF.

The chain carries TRBV4-2 and TRBJ2-4, with D possibly being TRBD2 (5 bases). Trimming took 0 bases from V and 6 from J, leaving 12 bases between them. The V gene's germline CDR1 is LGHNA and CDR2 YNFKEQ. The CDR3 is 15 residues long. CDR3 residues: CASSQDLDLRNIQYF. The CDR3 DNA sequence: TGTGCCAGCAGCCAAGATCTGGACTTGCGAAACATTCAGTACTTC.

The chain links TRBV6-4 to TRBJ2-2; 7 nucleotides align to TRBD1. The CDR3 spans 14 residues. The germline V gene has CDR1 MRHNA and CDR2 SNTAGT. The V gene end was trimmed by 3 bases and the J gene end by 4 bases; junction bases not matched to a gene: 2. The CDR3 spells CASSEAGGTGELFF. In DNA, the CDR3 is TGTGCCAGCAGTGAGGCAGGGGGCACCGGGGAGCTGTTTTTT.

The V and J genes are TRBV30 and TRBJ2-7; TRBD2 might be the D (7 bases). The V end was cut by 0 bases, the J end by 7 bases, with 22 bases between. The CDR3 sequence is 16 residues long. Germline V gene sequence: CDR1 GTSNPN, CDR2 SVGIG (reference sequence). Here the CDR3 DNA reads TGTGCCTGGAGTGTAAATCGAGGGGGGGGAACGGGGGAGCAGTACTTC. It is translated as CAWSVNRGGGTGEQYF. Using reference TRBV30 and TRBJ2-7 for the parts outside the CDR3, the full variable domain is SQTIHQWPATLVQPVGSPLSLECTVEGTSNPNLYWYRQAAGRGLQLLFYSVGIGQISSEVPQNLSASRPQDRQFILSSKKLLLSDSGFYLCAWSVNRGGGTGEQYFGPGTRLTVT.

V is TRBV7-9 and J is TRBJ1-1, with D hard to call. Trimming left V 5 bases short and J 0 bases short, with 7 bases between. CDR1 and CDR2 from the germline V gene are SEHNR and FQNEAQ (reference sequence). The CDR3 contains 13 residues. CDR3 in amino acids: CASSLTVNTEAFF. In DNA form, the CDR3 reads TGTGCCAGCAGCCTTACGGTGAACACTGAAGCTTTCTTT.

The chain has TRBV9 and TRBJ1-4, with D possibly TRBD1 on 6 matching bases. Germline V CDR1 and CDR2: SGDLS, YYNGEE. The V gene lost 1 base and the J gene lost 6 bases, with 13 bases spanning the gap. The CDR3 contains 15 residues. The CDR3 bases are TGTGCCAGCAGCGTACGGGGGCTCGCCGATGAAAAACTGTTTTTT. Translated: CASSVRGLADEKLFF.